Listed here are 23 T cell receptor beta chains from one sample, sequenced in a study of OX40 agonist ivuxolimab in advanced cancers. Assay: immunoSEQ multiplex PCR; the TCRdb copy retains only in-frame clones and omits some. Here the sample spans around 13,000 clones, more than 65% being singletons. The sample was CD4+ or CD8+ T cells sorted from blood, taken in a trial of the OX40 agonist ivuxolimab. The source is an adult with an advanced solid tumor such as melanoma, head and neck, liver or kidney cancer.

The chain recombines TRBV7-3 with TRBJ1-1; 7 bases are shared with TRBD1. The CDR3 runs to 14 residues. J gave up 9 bases and V 0 bases, and 7 bases lay outside the gene matches. Germline V lookup: CDR1 SGHTA, CDR2 FQGTGA. The chain's CDR3 is CASSLTRTGEQAFF. The CDR3 region has the DNA TGTGCCAGCAGCTTAACTCGAACAGGGGAGCAAGCTTTCTTT.

The chain combines TRBV7-2 with TRBJ2-7, with TRBD2 matching 11 bases. V lost 5 bases and J lost 7; bases outside the gene matches: 10. The germline V gene encodes CDR1 SGHTA and CDR2 FQGNSA. This CDR3 comprises 15 residues. The CDR3 here is CASSVIPGLAVEQYF. The CDR3 DNA reads TGTGCCAGCAGCGTCATACCGGGACTAGCGGTGGAGCAGTACTTC.

The rearrangement uses TRBV5-4 and TRBJ2-5, with 7 bases matching TRBD1. The CDR3 loop spans 16 amino acids. Trimming removed 0 bases from V and 5 bases from J; junction bases left unmatched: 10. Germline V gene lookup returns CDR1 SGHNT and CDR2 YYREEE (reference sequence). The CDR3 DNA reads TGTGCCAGCAGCTTGGGCCAGACAGGGTTGGGGGAGACCCAGTACTTC. Its protein product is CASSLGQTGLGETQYF. Full variable domain (rest looked up from reference TRBV5-4 and TRBJ2-5): ETGVTQSPTHLIKTRGQQVTLRCSSQSGHNTVSWYQQALGQGPQFIFQYYREEENGRGNFPPRFSGLQFPNYSSELNVNALELDDSALYLCASSLGQTGLGETQYFGPGTRLLVL.

The gene calls are TRBV19 and TRBJ1-1; D ambiguous. V was cut by 3 bases and J by 6 bases, with 11 bases left in between. Germline V CDR1 and CDR2: LNHDA, SQIVND (reference sequence). This CDR3 spans 13 amino acids. CDR3 DNA sequence: TGTGCCAGTAGTATCGGCCGGGCGGCTGAAGCTTTCTTT. It encodes CASSIGRAAEAFF.

The V and J genes are TRBV6-5 and TRBJ1-2; D unresolved. The CDR3 spans 13 residues. V was pared by 0 bases and J by 7 bases, with 9 bases between. Germline V gives CDR1 MNHEY, CDR2 SVGAGI. CDR3 sequence (DNA): TGTGCCAGCAGTTACTCCCCACAAGGTGGCTACACCTTC. Its protein is CASSYSPQGGYTF.

A few counts support this clone. Other nucleotide sequences in the sample specify the same CDR3. The chain recombines TRBV6-4 with TRBJ2-1; perhaps TRBD2 as D (6 bases). CDR1 is MRHNA, CDR2 SNTAGT, per germline. V was trimmed by 0 bases and J by 0 bases, leaving 6 bases between them. The CDR3 length is 15 residues. The CDR3, as DNA: TGTGCCAGCAGTGACTCTAGCGGCTCCTACAATGAGCAGTTCTTC. Translated: CASSDSSGSYNEQFF.

This clone was detected only a few times. The rearrangement uses TRBV6-5 and TRBJ2-2, with TRBD1 matching 8 bases. V shed 6 bases and J 1 base; nucleotides not matched to a gene: 4. Germline V gives CDR1 MNHEY, CDR2 SVGAGI. The CDR3 length is 15 residues. CDR3 nucleotides: TGTGCCAGCAGGCCCGGGACAGGGAACACCGGGGAGCTGTTTTTT. This codes for CASRPGTGNTGELFF.

The V and J genes are TRBV5-8 and TRBJ1-2; the D is unclear. Germline values: CDR1 SGHTS, CDR2 YDEGEE. Trimming removed 0 bases from V and 4 bases from J, with 13 bases in between. This CDR3 has 15 residues. The CDR3 spells CASSLEGIHGYGYTF. For the CDR3, the DNA is TGTGCCAGCAGCTTGGAAGGGATCCACGGCTATGGCTACACCTTC. The full variable domain, rest sourced from reference TRBV5-8 and TRBJ1-2, is EAGVTQSPTHLIKTRGQQATLRCSPISGHTSVYWYQQALGLGLQFLLWYDEGEERNRGNFPPRFSGRQFPNYSSELNVNALELEDSALYLCASSLEGIHGYGYTFGSGTRLTVV.

This clone has only a few counts. The rearrangement joins TRBV29-1 to TRBJ1-2, with D perhaps matching TRBD1 (6 bases). V lost 5 bases and J 4 bases, leaving 8 bases between the germline ends. This CDR3 has 11 amino acids. Germline V gene data show CDR1 as SQVTM and CDR2 as ANQGSEA. CDR3 loop: CSVYRAYGYTF. The CDR3 nucleotides read TGCAGCGTTTACAGGGCCTATGGCTACACCTTC.

In its sample, this clone was seen once. CDR3 loop: CASNTRATYNEQFF. CDR3 sequence (DNA): TGCGCCAGCAACACCCGAGCCACCTACAATGAGCAGTTCTTC. This chain connects TRBV10-1 to TRBJ2-1; D remains unclear. The CDR3 length is 14 residues. Germline assignment: CDR1 WNHNN and CDR2 SYGVQD (reference sequence). V gave up 7 bases and J gave up 2 bases, with 12 bases separating them.

This clone was observed a single time. This chain joins TRBV11-2 and TRBJ2-5, with 12 bases identical to TRBD2. CDR1 SGHAT and CDR2 FQNNGV come from the germline V gene. Germline trimming cut 3 bases from V and 3 bases from J; bases unmatched to any gene: 5. The CDR3 runs to 16 residues. The CDR3 DNA follows: TGTGCCAGCAGCTTCTCCAGACTAGCGGGGGAAGAGACCCAGTACTTC. Amino acids: CASSFSRLAGEETQYF.

V is TRBV5-1 and J is TRBJ2-1; D ambiguous. CDR1 is SGHRS, CDR2 YFSETQ, per germline. This CDR3 comprises 12 residues. Trimming shortened V by 6 bases and J by 6 bases, and 10 bases separated the two germline ends. In DNA, the CDR3 is TGCGCCAGCACCTTTGATGTCAATGAGCAGTTCTTC. Encoded protein: CASTFDVNEQFF.

The table lists this clone with a count of one. The chain employs TRBV30 and TRBJ1-2; 7 bases line up with TRBD1. This CDR3 is built from 12 residues. Germline V gene lookup returns CDR1 GTSNPN and CDR2 SVGIG (reference sequence). Trimming cost V 7 bases and J 4 bases; bases outside gene matches: 6. The CDR3 region has the DNA TGTGCCTTGACAGGGATAAGCTATGGCTACACCTTC. It specifies CALTGISYGYTF.

The genes are TRBV5-6 and TRBJ2-3; weak D call: TRBD2 (6 bases). V was clipped by 4 bases and J by 0 bases, with 9 bases between them. This CDR3 comprises 14 residues. Germline V gives CDR1 SGHDT, CDR2 YYEEEE. The CDR3 protein is CASSGSGSTDTQYF. For the CDR3, the DNA is TGTGCCAGCAGCGGGAGCGGGAGCACAGATACGCAGTATTTT.

CDR3 coding DNA: TGTGCCAGCAGCTTACTTCCGCAGGGGACTTCCTACGAGCAGTACTTC. Amino acid sequence: CASSLLPQGTSYEQYF. The V gene is TRBV7-9, the J gene TRBJ2-7, with D perhaps TRBD1 or TRBD2 (6 bases each). The germline gives CDR1 SEHNR, CDR2 FQNEAQ (reference sequence). The CDR3 consists of 16 residues. Trimming left V 2 bases short and J 1 base short, with 15 bases between.

The gene calls are TRBV27 and TRBJ2-5, with no clear D. CDR1 is MNHEY, CDR2 SMNVEV, per germline (reference sequence). The CDR3 is made up of 12 amino acids. Trimming took 6 bases from V and 0 from J, leaving 5 bases between them. This CDR3 reads CASSSDQETQYF. In nucleotides, the CDR3 is TGTGCCAGCAGCTCAGACCAAGAGACCCAGTACTTC.

This clone was seen more than once but under ten times. This chain links TRBV14 with TRBJ2-3, with D perhaps matching TRBD1 or TRBD2 (5 bases each). V lost 4 bases and J lost 6, with 17 bases in between. The length of the CDR3 is 15 residues. Germline V gene sequence: CDR1 SGHDN, CDR2 FVKESK. The CDR3 spells CASSPFGPEGDTQYF. Written as DNA, the CDR3 is TGTGCCAGCAGCCCCTTTGGGCCCGAGGGGGATACGCAGTATTTT.

The chain employs TRBV4-3 and TRBJ2-7, with D hard to call. This CDR3 spans 14 amino acids. V was cut by 0 bases and J by 6 bases, with 12 bases left in between. Germline CDR1 LGHNA, CDR2 YSLEER. As DNA, the CDR3 is TGCGCCAGCAGCCAAGAGTCATGGCAGACCGAGCAGTACTTC. This encodes CASSQESWQTEQYF.

The chain uses TRBV5-8 and TRBJ2-1, with 8 bases matching TRBD2. Trimming at V came to 4 bases and at J to 12 bases, leaving 9 bases not matched to a gene. The CDR3 covers 13 residues. Germline V gene data show CDR1 as SGHTS and CDR2 as YDEGEE. This CDR3 is CASSTGLAGGQFF. The CDR3 nucleotides read TGTGCCAGCAGCACAGGACTAGCCGGGGGGCAGTTCTTC. Based on the CDR3 plus reference TRBV5-8 and TRBJ2-1, the full variable domain is EAGVTQSPTHLIKTRGQQATLRCSPISGHTSVYWYQQALGLGLQFLLWYDEGEERNRGNFPPRFSGRQFPNYSSELNVNALELEDSALYLCASSTGLAGGQFFGPGTRLTVL.

The chain carries TRBV6-5 and TRBJ1-2; no definite D call. CDR1 MNHEY and CDR2 SVGAGI come from the germline V gene. CDR3 length: 14 residues. The ends were cut back, 2 bases at V and 4 bases at J, with 11 bases in the middle. CDR3 DNA: TGTGCCAGCAGTTACCTGGCTTTAGGCTATGGCTACACCTTC. Amino acid sequence: CASSYLALGYGYTF.

The J gene is TRBJ2-7, the V gene TRBV6-1; either TRBD1 or TRBD2 may fit D (5 bases each). V was clipped by 6 bases and J by 0 bases, with 9 bases between them. The germline V gene encodes CDR1 MNHNS and CDR2 SASEGT. The CDR3 sequence is 13 residues long. Written as DNA, the CDR3 is TGTGCCAGCAGGGGGGAAAGCTCCTACGAGCAGTACTTC. It codes for CASRGESSYEQYF.

The CDR3 sequence: CASSMGTEAFF. CDR3 coding DNA: TGTGCCAGTAGTATGGGCACTGAAGCTTTCTTT. The chain joins TRBV19 to TRBJ1-1; D not resolved. The CDR3 has 11 residues. V gave up 3 bases and J gave up 4 bases, with 3 bases separating them. CDR1 and CDR2 from the germline V gene are LNHDA and SQIVND (reference sequence).

The chain employs TRBV6-1 and TRBJ2-1; 9 bases map to TRBD1. V shed 6 bases and J 7 bases; nucleotides not matched to a gene: 7. The CDR3 loop spans 14 amino acids. From germline, CDR1 is MNHNS and CDR2 SASEGT. The CDR3 is CASRLTGGLNEQFF. The DNA of the CDR3 is TGTGCCAGCAGACTGACAGGGGGGTTGAATGAGCAGTTCTTC.